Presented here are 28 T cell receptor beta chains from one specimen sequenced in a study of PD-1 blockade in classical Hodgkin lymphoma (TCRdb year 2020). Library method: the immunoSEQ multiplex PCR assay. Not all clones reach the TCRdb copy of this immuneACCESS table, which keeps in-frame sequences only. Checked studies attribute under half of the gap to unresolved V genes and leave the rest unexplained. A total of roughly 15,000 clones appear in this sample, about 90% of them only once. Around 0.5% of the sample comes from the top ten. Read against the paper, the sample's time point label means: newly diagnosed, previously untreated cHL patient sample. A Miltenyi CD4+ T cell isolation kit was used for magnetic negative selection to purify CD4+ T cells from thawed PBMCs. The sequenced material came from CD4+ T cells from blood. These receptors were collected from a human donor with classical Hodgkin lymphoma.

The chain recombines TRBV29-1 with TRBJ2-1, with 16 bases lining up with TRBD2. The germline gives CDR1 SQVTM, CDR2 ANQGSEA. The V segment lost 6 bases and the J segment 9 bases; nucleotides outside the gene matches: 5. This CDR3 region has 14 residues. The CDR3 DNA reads TGCAGCGTGAAGGGACTAGCGGGAGGGCTTGAGCAGTTCTTC. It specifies CSVKGLAGGLEQFF.

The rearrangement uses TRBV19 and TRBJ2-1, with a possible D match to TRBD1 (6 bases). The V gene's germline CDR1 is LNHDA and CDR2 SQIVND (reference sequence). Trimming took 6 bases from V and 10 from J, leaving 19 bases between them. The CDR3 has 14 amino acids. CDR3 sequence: CASRMDYRAAEQFF. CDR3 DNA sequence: TGTGCCAGTAGGATGGATTACAGGGCGGCCGAGCAGTTCTTC. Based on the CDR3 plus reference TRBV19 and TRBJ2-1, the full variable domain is DGGITQSPKYLFRKEGQNVTLSCEQNLNHDAMYWYRQDPGQGLRLIYYSQIVNDFQKGDIAEGYSVSREKKESFPLTVTSAQKNPTAFYLCASRMDYRAAEQFFGPGTRLTVL.

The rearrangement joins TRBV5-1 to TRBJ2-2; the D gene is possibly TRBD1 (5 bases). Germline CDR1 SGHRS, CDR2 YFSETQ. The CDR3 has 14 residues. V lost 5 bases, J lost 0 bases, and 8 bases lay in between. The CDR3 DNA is TGCGCCAGCAGACAGACAGCGAACACCGGGGAGCTGTTTTTT. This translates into CASRQTANTGELFF.

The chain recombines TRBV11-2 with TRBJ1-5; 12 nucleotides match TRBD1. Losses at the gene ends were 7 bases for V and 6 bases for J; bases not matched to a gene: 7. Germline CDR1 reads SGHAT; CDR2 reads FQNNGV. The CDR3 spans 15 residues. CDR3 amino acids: CASTPGTGGIQPQHF. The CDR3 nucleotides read TGTGCCAGCACCCCCGGGACAGGGGGCATTCAGCCCCAGCATTTT.

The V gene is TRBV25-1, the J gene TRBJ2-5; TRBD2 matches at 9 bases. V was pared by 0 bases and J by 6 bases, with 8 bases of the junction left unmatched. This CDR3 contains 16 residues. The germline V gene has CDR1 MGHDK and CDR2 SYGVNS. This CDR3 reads CASSEYGASGIKTQYF. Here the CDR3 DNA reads TGTGCCAGCAGTGAATATGGGGCTAGCGGGATTAAGACCCAGTACTTC.

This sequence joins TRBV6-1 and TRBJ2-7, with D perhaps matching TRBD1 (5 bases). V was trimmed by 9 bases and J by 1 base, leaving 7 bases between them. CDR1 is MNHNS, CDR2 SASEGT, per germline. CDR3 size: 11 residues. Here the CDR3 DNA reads TGTGCCAGGACAGCGTCCTACGAGCAGTACTTC. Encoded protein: CARTASYEQYF.

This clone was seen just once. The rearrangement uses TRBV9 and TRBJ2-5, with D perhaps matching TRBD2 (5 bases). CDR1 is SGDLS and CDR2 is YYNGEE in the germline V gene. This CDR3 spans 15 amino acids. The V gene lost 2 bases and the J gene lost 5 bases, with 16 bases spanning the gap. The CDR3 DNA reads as TGTGCCAGCAGCGTCCAAGGGAGCAGTAAGGAGACCCAGTACTTC. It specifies CASSVQGSSKETQYF.

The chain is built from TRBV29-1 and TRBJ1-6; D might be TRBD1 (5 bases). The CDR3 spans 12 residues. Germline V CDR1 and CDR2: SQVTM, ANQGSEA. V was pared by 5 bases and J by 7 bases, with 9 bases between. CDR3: CSVRTHNSPLHF. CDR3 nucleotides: TGCAGCGTTCGGACACACAATTCACCCCTCCACTTT.

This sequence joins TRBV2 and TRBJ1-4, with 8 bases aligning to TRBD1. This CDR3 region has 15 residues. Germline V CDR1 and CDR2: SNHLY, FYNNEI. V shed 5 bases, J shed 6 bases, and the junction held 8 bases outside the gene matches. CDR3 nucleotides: TGTGCCAGCAGTAGTCAGGGGGCACGGGATGAAAAACTGTTTTTT. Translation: CASSSQGARDEKLFF.

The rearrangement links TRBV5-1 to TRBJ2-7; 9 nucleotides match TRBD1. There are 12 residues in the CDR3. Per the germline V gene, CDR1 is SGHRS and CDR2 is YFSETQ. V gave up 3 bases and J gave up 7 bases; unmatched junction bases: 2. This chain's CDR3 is CASSYRGQEQYF. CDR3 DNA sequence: TGCGCCAGCAGCTACAGGGGGCAGGAGCAGTACTTC.

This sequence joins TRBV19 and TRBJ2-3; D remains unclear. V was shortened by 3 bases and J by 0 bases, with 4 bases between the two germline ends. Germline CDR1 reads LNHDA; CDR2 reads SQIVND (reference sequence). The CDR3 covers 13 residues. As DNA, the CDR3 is TGTGCCAGTAGTATGGCGAGCACAGATACGCAGTATTTT. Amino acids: CASSMASTDTQYF. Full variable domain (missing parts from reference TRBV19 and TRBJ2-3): DGGITQSPKYLFRKEGQNVTLSCEQNLNHDAMYWYRQDPGQGLRLIYYSQIVNDFQKGDIAEGYSVSREKKESFPLTVTSAQKNPTAFYLCASSMASTDTQYFGPGTRLTVL.

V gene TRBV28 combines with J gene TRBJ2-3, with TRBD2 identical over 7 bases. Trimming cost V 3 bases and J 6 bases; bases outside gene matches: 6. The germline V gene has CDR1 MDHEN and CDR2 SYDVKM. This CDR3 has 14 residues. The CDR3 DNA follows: TGTGCCAGCAGTTTTAACGGACTAGAGGATACGCAGTATTTT. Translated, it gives CASSFNGLEDTQYF.

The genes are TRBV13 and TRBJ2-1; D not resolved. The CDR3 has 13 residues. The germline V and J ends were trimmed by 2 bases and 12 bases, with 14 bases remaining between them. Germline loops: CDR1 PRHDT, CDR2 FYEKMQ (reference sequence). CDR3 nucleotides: TGTGCCAGCAGCTTATGGGGATTAGCAGCGCAGTTCTTC. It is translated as CASSLWGLAAQFF.

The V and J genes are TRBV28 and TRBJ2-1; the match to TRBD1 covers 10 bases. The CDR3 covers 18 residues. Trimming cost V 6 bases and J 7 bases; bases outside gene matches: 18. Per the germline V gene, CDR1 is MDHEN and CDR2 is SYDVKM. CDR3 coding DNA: TGTGCCAGCAGCACCTCGGACAGGGGGAAAATCATCGGTAATGAGCAGTTCTTC. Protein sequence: CASSTSDRGKIIGNEQFF.

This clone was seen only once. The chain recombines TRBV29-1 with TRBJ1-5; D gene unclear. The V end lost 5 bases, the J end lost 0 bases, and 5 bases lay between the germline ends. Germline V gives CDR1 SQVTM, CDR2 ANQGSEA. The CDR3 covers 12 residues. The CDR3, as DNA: TGCAGCGTTTCGAATAGCAATCAGCCCCAGCATTTT. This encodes CSVSNSNQPQHF.

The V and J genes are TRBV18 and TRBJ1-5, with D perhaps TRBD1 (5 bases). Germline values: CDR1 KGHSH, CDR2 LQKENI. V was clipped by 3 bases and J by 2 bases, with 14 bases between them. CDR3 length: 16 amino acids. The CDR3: CASSPNPPTGNQPQHF. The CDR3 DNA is TGTGCCAGCTCACCCAACCCCCCGACAGGCAATCAGCCCCAGCATTTT.

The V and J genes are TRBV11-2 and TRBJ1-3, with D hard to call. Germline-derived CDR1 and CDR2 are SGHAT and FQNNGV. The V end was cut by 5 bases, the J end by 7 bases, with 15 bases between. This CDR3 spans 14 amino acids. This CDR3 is CASSKLAEINTIYF. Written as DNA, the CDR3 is TGTGCCAGCAGCAAACTGGCGGAGATCAACACCATATATTTT.

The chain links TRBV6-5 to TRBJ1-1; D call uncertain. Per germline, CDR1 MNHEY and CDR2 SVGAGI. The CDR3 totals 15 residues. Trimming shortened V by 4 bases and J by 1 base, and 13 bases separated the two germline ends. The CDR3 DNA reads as TGTGCCAGCAGTTTAAACAGCCTGGGGAACACTGAAGCTTTCTTT. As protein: CASSLNSLGNTEAFF.

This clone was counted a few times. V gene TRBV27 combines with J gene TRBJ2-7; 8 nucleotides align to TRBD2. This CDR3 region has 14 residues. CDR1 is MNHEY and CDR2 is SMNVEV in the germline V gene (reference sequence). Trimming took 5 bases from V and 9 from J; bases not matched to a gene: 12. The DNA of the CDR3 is TGTGCCAGCAGTGCCCGGGGGGGCCAGGGCGGGCAGTACTTC. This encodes CASSARGGQGGQYF.

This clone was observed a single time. The CDR3 sequence is CATAMTGVGEGYTF. The CDR3 coding sequence is TGCGCCACCGCTATGACAGGGGTGGGAGAAGGCTACACCTTC. The chain joins TRBV5-1 to TRBJ1-2; TRBD1 aligns across 8 bases. The V and J ends lost 9 bases and 8 bases, in that order; junction bases with no gene match: 15. The CDR3 extends over 14 amino acids. The V gene's germline CDR1 is SGHRS and CDR2 YFSETQ.

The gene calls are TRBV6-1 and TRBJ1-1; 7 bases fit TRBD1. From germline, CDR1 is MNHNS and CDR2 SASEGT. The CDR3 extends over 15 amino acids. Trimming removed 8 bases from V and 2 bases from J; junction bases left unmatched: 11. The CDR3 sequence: CASLKGGTANTEAFF. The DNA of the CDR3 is TGTGCCAGCCTGAAAGGGGGGACAGCTAACACTGAAGCTTTCTTT.

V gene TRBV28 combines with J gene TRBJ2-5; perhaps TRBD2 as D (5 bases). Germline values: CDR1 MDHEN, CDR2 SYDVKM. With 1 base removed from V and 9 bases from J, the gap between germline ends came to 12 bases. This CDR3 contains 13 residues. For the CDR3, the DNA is TGTGCCAGCAGTTTATTAGCGAACGGGGCCCAGTACTTC. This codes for CASSLLANGAQYF.

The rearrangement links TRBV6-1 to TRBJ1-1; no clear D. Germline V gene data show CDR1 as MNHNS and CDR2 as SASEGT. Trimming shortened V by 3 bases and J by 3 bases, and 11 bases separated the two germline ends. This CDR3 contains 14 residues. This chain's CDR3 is CASSDGYLHTEAFF. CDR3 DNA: TGTGCCAGCAGTGATGGGTACCTCCACACTGAAGCTTTCTTT.

This CDR3 is CASSVAPGNEKLFF. Written as DNA, the CDR3 is TGTGCCAGCAGCGTAGCCCCGGGGAATGAAAAACTGTTTTTT. V usage is TRBV9 and J usage is TRBJ1-4; D not certain. In germline, CDR1 is SGDLS, CDR2 YYNGEE. The CDR3 runs to 14 residues. The germline V and J ends were trimmed by 0 bases and 5 bases, with 8 bases remaining between them.

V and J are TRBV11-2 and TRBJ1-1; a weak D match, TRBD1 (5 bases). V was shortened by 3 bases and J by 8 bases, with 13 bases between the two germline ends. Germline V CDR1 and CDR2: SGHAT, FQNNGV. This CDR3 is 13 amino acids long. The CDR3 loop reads CASSFNTWGEAFF. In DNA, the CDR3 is TGTGCCAGCAGCTTTAATACGTGGGGGGAAGCTTTCTTT.

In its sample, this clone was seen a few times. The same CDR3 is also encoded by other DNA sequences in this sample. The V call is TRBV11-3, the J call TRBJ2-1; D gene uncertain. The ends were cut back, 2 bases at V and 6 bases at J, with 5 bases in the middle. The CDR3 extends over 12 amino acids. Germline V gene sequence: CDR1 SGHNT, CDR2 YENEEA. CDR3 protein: CASSLNANEQFF. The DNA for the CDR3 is TGTGCCAGCAGCTTAAACGCCAATGAGCAGTTCTTC.

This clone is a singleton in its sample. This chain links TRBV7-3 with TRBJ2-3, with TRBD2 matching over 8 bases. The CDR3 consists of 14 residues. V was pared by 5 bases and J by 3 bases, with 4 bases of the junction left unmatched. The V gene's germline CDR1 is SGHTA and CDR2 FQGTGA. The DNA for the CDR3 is TGTGCCAGCAGCACGGGACTAGAAACAGATACGCAGTATTTT. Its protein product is CASSTGLETDTQYF.

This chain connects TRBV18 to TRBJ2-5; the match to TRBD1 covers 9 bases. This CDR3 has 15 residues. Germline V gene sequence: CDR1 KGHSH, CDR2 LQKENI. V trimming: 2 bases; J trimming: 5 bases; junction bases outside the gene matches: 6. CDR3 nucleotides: TGTGCCAGCTCACCAAGAACAGGGGGCGTGGAGACCCAGTACTTC. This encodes CASSPRTGGVETQYF.